The clone carrying this TCR beta chain has at least ten counts. The antigen is undetermined. The record originates from a study of molecular identifiers for immune sequencing clone quantification. Points from the study as a whole: Spiked Jurkat TCR RNA originating from one cell could reportedly be identified amid about a million naive cells.

Per the germline V gene, CDR1 is MNHEY and CDR2 is SMNVEV (reference sequence). Trimming pared 0 bases from V and 2 bases from J, leaving 8 bases between. The CDR3 runs to 15 residues. Sorting captured naive CD8 T cells as CD8+CD4-CCR7+CD45RA+. In TCRdb, the PCR reads were re-called with MiXCR into one record per CDR3 protein. Here the sample spans about 640,000 distinct CDR3 sequences, just under 20% being singletons. This receptor was identified in a human donor in good health. Some libraries in this study had Jurkat cell RNA spiked in. Sequenced sample: naive CD8+ T cells from blood, with Jurkat cell RNA spiked in. Subset in this sample: FACS-sorted CD8+CD4-CCR7+CD45RA+ naive T cells. This chain joins TRBV27 and TRBJ1-3; D unresolved. The CDR3 bases are TGTGCCAGCAGTTTATCAGGGCTCGCTGGAAACACCATATATTTT. This gives the protein CASSLSGLAGNTIYF.